This T cell receptor (beta chain) was retrieved from a study of blood T cell repertoires in COVID-19. Clones were sequenced by immunoSEQ multiplex PCR, and TCRdb holds only the in-frame ones, with some missing. The sample consists of about 210,000 clones, roughly 85% of them appearing once. Germline CDR1 and CDR2: SGDLS and YYNGEE. The CDR3 covers 14 residues. Between the trimmed V and J ends, which lost 0 bases and 8 bases, there was a span of 14 bases. The count of this clone is one. This TCR derives from a middle-aged woman with active or convalescent COVID-19. Material: peripheral blood. The rearrangement joins TRBV9 to TRBJ1-2, with D possibly being TRBD1 (6 bases). Here the CDR3 reads CASSVEGQGMGYTF. The CDR3 region has the DNA TGTGCCAGCAGCGTAGAGGGCCAGGGGATGGGCTACACCTTC.